This T cell receptor (beta chain) was retrieved from a study of Ad26.COV2.S vaccination and SARS-CoV-2 variants. This table comes from immunoSEQ multiplex PCR, and its TCRdb copy is limited to in-frame clones, with some not included. Here the sample spans some 190,000 clones, around 90% being singletons. Study results and limitations: Reports say spike-specific CD8+ and CD4+ T cell responses covered substantial breadth after vaccination. Placebo recipients had lower spike-specific TCR breadth than vaccine recipients. For non-spike TCRs, breadth in vaccine recipients resembled that in placebo recipients.

In germline, CDR1 is MDHEN, CDR2 SYDVKM. This CDR3 contains 17 residues. V lost 8 bases to trimming and J lost 0 bases; unmatched junction nucleotides: 13. About this clone itself: The target antigen is unknown.

This specimen was peripheral blood, taken after recovery from COVID-19. V is TRBV28 and J is TRBJ1-5; 7 nucleotides agree with TRBD1. The receptor was isolated from a human donor who had recovered from COVID-19. The CDR3 coding sequence is TGTGCCAGCCTCAGGACAGGATGGACTTATAGCAATCAGCCCCAGCATTTT. It translates to CASLRTGWTYSNQPQHF.